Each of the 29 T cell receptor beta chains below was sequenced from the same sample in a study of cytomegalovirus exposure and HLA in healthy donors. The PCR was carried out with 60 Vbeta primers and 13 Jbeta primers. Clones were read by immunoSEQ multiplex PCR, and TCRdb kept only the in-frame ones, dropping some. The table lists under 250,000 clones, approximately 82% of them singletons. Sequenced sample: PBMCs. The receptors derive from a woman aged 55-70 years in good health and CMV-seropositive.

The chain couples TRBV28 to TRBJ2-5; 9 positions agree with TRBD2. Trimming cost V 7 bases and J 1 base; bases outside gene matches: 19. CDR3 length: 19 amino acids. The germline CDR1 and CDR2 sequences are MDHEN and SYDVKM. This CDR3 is CASNSGTSSEPLAQETQYF. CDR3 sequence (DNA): TGTGCCAGCAACTCAGGGACTAGCTCGGAGCCCCTGGCCCAAGAGACCCAGTACTTC.

The CDR3 spells CASSLGQIGAYEQYF. CDR3 coding DNA: TGCGCCAGCAGCTTGGGACAGATAGGAGCCTACGAGCAGTACTTC. V and J are TRBV5-1 and TRBJ2-5, with a weak D call TRBD1 (5 bases). The assigned J gene may be wrong: the sequence end matches TRBJ2-7 better. The V gene's germline CDR1 is SGHRS and CDR2 YFSETQ. CDR3 length: 15 amino acids.

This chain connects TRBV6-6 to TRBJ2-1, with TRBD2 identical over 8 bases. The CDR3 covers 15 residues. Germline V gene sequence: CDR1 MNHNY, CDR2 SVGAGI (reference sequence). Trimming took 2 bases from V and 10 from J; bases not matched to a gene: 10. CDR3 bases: TGTGCCAGCAGTTACCGGGGAGCGGGAGTGATAGAGCAGTTCTTC. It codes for CASSYRGAGVIEQFF.

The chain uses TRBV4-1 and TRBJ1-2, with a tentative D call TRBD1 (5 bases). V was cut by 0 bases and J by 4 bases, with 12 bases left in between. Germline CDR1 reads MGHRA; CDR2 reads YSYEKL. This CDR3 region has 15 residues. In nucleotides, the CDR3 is TGCGCCAGCAGCCAAGATCGCGGGGGAAGCTATGGCTACACCTTC. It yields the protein CASSQDRGGSYGYTF.

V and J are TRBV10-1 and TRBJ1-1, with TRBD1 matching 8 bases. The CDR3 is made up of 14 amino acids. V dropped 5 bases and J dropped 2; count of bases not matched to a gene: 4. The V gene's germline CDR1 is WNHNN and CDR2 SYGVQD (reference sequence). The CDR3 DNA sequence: TGCGCCAGCAGTAGGGACAGGAGTAACACTGAAGCTTTCTTT. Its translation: CASSRDRSNTEAFF.

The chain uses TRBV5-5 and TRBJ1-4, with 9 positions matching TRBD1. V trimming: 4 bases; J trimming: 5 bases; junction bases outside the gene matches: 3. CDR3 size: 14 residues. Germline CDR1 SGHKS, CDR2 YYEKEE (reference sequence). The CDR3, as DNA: TGTGCCAGCAGCCAGACAGGGGGGAATGAAAAACTGTTTTTT. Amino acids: CASSQTGGNEKLFF.

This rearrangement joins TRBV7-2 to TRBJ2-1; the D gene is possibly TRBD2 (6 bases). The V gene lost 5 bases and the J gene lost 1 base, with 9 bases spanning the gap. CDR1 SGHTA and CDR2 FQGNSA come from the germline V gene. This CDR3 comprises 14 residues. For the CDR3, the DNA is TGTGCCAGCAGCCTGGGGACTTCCTACAATGAGCAGTTCTTC. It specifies CASSLGTSYNEQFF.

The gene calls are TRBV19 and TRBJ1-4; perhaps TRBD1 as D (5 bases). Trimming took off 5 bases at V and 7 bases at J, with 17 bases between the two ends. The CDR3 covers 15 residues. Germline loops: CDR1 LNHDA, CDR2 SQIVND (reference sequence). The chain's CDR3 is CASSFRPRRGEKLFF. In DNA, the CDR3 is TGTGCCAGTAGTTTTCGACCCAGGAGGGGTGAAAAACTGTTTTTT.

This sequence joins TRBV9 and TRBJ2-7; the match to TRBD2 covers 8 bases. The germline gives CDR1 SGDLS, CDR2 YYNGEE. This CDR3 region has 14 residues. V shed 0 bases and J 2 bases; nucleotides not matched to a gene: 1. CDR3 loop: CASSVDSGTYEQYF. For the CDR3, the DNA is TGTGCCAGCAGCGTAGATAGCGGGACCTACGAGCAGTACTTC.

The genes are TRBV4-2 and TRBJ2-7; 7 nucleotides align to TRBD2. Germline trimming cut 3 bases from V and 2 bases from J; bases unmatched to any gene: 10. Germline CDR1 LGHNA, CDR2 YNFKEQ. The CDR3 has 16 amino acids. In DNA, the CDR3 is TGTGCCAGCAGCCACCACGGGGGAGGGAGTACCTACGAGCAGTACTTC. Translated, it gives CASSHHGGGSTYEQYF.

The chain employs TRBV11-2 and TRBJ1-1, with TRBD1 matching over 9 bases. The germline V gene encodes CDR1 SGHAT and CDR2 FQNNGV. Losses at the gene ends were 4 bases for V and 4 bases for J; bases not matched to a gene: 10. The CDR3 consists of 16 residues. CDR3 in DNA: TGTGCCAGCAGCTCCATAGGGACAGGGAAGGGCACTGAAGCTTTCTTT. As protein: CASSSIGTGKGTEAFF.

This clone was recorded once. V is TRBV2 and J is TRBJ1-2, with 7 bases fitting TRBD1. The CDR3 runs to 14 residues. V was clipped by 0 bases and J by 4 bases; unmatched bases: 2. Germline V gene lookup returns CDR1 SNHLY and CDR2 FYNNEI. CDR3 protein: CASSEATGIYGYTF. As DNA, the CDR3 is TGTGCCAGCAGTGAAGCGACAGGGATCTATGGCTACACCTTC. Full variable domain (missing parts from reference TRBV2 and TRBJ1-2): EPEVTQTPSHQVTQMGQEVILRCVPISNHLYFYWYRQILGQKVEFLVSFYNNEISEKSEIFDDQFSVERPDGSNFTLKIRSTKLEDSAMYFCASSEATGIYGYTFGSGTRLTVV.

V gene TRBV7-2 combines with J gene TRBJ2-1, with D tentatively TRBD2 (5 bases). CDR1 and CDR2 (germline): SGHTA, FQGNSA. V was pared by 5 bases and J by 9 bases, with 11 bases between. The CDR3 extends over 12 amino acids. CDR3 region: CASSQTRGEQFF. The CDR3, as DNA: TGTGCCAGCAGCCAAACTCGGGGTGAGCAGTTCTTC.

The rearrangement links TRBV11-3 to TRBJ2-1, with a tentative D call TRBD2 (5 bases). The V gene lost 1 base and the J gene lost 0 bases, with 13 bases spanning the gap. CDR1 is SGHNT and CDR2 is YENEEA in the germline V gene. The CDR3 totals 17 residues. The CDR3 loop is CASSLAPGISSYNEQFF. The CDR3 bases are TGTGCCAGCAGCTTAGCGCCGGGGATCAGCTCCTACAATGAGCAGTTCTTC.

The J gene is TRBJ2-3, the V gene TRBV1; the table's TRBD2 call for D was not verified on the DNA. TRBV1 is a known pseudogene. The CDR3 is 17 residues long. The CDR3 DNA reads TGCACCAGCAGCTCTCCCGGCCTAGCGGGGGTCACAGATACGCAGTATTTT. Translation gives CTSSSPGLAGVTDTQYF.

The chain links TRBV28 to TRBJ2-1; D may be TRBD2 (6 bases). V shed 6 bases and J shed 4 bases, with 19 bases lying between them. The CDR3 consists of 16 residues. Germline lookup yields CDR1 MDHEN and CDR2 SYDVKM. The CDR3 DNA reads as TGTGCCAGCAGCCGCTCCGGGAGCGGCCTGTACAATGAGCAGTTCTTC. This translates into CASSRSGSGLYNEQFF.

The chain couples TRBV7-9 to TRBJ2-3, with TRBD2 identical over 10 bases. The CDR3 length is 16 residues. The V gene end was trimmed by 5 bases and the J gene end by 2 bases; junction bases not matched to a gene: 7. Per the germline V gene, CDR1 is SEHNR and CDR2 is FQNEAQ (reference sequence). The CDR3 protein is CASSVRTSGYTDTQYF. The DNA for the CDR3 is TGTGCCAGCAGCGTGAGGACTAGCGGATACACAGATACGCAGTATTTT.

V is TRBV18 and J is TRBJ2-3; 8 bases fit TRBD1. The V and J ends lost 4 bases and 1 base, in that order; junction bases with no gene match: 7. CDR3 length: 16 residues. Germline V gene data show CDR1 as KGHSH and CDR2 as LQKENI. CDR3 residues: CASSRDRGQRTDTQYF. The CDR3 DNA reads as TGTGCCAGCTCACGAGACAGGGGACAGCGCACAGATACGCAGTATTTT.

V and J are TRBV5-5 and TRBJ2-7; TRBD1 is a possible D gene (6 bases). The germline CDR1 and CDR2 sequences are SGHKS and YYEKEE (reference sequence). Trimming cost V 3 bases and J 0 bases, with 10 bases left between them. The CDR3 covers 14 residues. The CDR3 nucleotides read TGTGCCAGCAGCTCCGGGACACCCTCCTACGAGCAGTACTTC. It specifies CASSSGTPSYEQYF.

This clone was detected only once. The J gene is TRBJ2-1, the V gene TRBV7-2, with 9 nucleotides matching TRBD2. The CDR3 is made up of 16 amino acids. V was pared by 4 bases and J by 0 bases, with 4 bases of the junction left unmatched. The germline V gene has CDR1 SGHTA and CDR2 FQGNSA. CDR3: CASSSRGGFSYNEQFF. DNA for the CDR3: TGTGCCAGCAGCTCGCGGGGGGGCTTCTCCTACAATGAGCAGTTCTTC.

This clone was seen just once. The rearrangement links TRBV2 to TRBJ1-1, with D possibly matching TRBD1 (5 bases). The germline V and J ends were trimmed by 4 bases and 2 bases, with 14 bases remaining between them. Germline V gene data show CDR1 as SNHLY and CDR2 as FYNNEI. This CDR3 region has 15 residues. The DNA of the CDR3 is TGTGCCAGCAGTGGGAGGGGAGGGCGCAACACTGAAGCTTTCTTT. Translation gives CASSGRGGRNTEAFF.

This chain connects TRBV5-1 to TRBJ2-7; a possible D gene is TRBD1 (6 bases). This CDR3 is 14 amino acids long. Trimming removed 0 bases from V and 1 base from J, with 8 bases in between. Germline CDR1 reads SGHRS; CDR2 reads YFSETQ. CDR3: CASSLGDTSYEQYF. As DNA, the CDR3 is TGCGCCAGCAGCTTGGGGGACACGTCCTACGAGCAGTACTTC.

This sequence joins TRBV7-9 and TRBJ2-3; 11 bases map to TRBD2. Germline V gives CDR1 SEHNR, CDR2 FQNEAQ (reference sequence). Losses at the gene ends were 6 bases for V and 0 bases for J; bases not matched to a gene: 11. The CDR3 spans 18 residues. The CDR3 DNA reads TGTGCCAGCAGATCCGGGACTAGCGGACGTAGGAGCACAGATACGCAGTATTTT. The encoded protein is CASRSGTSGRRSTDTQYF.

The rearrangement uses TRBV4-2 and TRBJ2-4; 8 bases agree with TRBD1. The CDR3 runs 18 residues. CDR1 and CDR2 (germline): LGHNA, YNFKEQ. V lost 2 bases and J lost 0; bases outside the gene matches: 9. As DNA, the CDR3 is TGTGCCAGCAGCCAACACTTGGGACAGGACCTAGCCAAAAACATTCAGTACTTC. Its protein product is CASSQHLGQDLAKNIQYF.

The CDR3 DNA follows: TGTGCCAGCAGCCGGAAATCGGGTGTTTTCTTAGAGTTCTTC. It encodes CASSRKSGVFLEFF. The genes are TRBV5-6 and TRBJ2-1; D remains unclear. In germline, CDR1 is SGHDT, CDR2 YYEEEE. V shed 4 bases and J shed 14 bases, with 22 bases lying between them. CDR3 length: 14 amino acids.

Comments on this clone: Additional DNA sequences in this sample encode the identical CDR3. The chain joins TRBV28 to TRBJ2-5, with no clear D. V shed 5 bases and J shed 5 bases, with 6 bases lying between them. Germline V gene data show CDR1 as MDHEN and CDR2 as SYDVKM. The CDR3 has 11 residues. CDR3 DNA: TGTGCCAGCAGTCTCGGGGAGACCCAGTACTTC. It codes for CASSLGETQYF.

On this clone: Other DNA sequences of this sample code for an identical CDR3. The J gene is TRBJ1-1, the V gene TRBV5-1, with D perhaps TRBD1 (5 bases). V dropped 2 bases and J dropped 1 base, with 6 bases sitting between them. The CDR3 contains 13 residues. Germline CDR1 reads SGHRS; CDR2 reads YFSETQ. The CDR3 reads CASSLTGNTEAFF. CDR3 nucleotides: TGCGCCAGCAGCTTAACAGGGAACACTGAAGCTTTCTTT. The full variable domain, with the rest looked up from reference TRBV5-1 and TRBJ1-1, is KAGVTQTPRYLIKTRGQQVTLSCSPISGHRSVSWYQQTPGQGLQFLFEYFSETQRNKGNFPGRFSGRQFSNSRSEMNVSTLELGDSALYLCASSLTGNTEAFFGQGTRLTVV.

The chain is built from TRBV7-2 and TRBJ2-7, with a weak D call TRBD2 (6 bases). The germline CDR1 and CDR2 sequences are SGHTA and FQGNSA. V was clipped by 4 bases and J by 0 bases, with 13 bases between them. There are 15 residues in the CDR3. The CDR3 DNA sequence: TGTGCCAGCAGCTGGGGGGACTCAAGCTCCTACGAGCAGTACTTC. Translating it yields CASSWGDSSSYEQYF.

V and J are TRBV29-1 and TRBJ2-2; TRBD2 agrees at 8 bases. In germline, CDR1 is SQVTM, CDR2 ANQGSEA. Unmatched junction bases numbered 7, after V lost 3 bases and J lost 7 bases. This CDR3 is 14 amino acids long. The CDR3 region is CSVDLSGTSGELFF. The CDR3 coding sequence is TGCAGCGTTGACCTTAGCGGGACTAGCGGGGAGCTGTTTTTT.